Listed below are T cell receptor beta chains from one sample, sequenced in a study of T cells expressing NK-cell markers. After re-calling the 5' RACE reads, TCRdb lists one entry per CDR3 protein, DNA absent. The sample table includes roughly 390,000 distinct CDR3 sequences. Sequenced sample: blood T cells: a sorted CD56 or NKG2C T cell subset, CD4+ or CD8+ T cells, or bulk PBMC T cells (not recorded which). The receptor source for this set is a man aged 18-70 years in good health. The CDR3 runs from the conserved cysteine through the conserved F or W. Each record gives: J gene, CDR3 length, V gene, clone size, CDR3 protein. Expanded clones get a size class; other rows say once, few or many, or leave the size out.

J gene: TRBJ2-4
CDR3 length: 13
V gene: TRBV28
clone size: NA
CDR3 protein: CASTLGPWNIQYF

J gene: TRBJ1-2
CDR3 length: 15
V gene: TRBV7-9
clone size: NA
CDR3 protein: CASSLVGALSNGYTF

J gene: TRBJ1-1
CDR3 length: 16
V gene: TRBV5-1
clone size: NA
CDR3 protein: CASSATGQMMNTEAFF

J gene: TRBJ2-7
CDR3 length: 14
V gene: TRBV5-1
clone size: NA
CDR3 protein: CASRQASSSYEQYF

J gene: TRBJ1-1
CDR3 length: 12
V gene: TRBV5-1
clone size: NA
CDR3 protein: CASSSVNTEAFF

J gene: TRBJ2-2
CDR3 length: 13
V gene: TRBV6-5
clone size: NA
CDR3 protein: CASSSAGFGELFF

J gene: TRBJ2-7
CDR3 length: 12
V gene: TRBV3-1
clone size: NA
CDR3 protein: CASSRLQGEQYF

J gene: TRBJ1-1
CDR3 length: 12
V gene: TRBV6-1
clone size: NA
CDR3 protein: CASSDKPNEAFF

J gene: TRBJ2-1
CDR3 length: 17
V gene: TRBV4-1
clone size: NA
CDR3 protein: CASSPSARGKTYNEQFF

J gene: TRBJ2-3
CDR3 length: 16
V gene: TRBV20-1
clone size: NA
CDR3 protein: CSASTPGTDLTDTQYF

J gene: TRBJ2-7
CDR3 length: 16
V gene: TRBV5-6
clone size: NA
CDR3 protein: CASSLVTVSLVYEQYF

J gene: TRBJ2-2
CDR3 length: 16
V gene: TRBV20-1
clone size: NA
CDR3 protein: CSARGRLAGRLGELFF

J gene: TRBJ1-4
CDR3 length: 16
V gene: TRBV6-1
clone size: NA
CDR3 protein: CASSEGQAPTNEKLFF

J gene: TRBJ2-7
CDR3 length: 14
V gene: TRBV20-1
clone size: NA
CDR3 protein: CSAILRGFFYEQYF

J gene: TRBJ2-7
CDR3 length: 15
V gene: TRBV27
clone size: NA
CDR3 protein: CASKPRFDSSYEQYF

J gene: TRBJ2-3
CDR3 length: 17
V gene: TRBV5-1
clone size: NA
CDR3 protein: CASSLAVAGGKTDTQYF

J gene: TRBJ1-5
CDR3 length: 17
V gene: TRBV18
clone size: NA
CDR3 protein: CASSLRRQGNSNQPQHF

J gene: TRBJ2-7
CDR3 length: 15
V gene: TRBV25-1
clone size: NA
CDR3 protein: CASSGSNRGSYEQYF

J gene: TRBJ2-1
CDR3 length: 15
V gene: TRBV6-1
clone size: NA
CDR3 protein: CAAQPRRGVGYEQFF

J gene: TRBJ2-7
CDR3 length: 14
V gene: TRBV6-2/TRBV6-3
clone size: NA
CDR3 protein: CASSQTRDSYEQYF

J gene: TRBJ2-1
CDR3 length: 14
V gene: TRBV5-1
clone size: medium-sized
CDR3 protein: CASRRLFLVDEQFF

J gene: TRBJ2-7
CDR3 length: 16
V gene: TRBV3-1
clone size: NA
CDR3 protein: CASSQEWLGGSYEQYF

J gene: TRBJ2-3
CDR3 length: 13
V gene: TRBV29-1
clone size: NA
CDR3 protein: CSVEGLAPPTQYF

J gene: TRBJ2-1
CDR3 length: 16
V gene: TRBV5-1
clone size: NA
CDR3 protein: CASSIYSGGAMPEQFF

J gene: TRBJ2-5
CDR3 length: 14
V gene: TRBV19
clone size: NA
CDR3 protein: CASRGYRSQETQYF